This entry is about one T cell receptor beta chain. This record belongs to a study of beta chain features in type 1 diabetes. Per germline, CDR1 LGHNA and CDR2 YNFKEQ. CDR3 length: 16 amino acids. V shed 3 bases, J shed 4 bases, and the junction held 6 bases outside the gene matches. Isolated RNA was reverse transcribed in full, so expressed TCRB transcripts were sequenced. Data came from immunoSEQ multiplex PCR; TCRdb stores just in-frame clones and leaves some out. The data show under 250,000 clones, approximately 11% seen once. The clonotype comes from a man aged 18 to 30 in good health. This chain uses TRBV4-2 with TRBJ2-2, with 9 bases fitting TRBD1. Material: central memory CD4+ T cells from blood. The DNA of the CDR3 is TGTGCCAGCAGCCAGGGACAGGGCTCGGGCACCGGGGAGCTGTTTTTT. Protein sequence: CASSQGQGSGTGELFF.